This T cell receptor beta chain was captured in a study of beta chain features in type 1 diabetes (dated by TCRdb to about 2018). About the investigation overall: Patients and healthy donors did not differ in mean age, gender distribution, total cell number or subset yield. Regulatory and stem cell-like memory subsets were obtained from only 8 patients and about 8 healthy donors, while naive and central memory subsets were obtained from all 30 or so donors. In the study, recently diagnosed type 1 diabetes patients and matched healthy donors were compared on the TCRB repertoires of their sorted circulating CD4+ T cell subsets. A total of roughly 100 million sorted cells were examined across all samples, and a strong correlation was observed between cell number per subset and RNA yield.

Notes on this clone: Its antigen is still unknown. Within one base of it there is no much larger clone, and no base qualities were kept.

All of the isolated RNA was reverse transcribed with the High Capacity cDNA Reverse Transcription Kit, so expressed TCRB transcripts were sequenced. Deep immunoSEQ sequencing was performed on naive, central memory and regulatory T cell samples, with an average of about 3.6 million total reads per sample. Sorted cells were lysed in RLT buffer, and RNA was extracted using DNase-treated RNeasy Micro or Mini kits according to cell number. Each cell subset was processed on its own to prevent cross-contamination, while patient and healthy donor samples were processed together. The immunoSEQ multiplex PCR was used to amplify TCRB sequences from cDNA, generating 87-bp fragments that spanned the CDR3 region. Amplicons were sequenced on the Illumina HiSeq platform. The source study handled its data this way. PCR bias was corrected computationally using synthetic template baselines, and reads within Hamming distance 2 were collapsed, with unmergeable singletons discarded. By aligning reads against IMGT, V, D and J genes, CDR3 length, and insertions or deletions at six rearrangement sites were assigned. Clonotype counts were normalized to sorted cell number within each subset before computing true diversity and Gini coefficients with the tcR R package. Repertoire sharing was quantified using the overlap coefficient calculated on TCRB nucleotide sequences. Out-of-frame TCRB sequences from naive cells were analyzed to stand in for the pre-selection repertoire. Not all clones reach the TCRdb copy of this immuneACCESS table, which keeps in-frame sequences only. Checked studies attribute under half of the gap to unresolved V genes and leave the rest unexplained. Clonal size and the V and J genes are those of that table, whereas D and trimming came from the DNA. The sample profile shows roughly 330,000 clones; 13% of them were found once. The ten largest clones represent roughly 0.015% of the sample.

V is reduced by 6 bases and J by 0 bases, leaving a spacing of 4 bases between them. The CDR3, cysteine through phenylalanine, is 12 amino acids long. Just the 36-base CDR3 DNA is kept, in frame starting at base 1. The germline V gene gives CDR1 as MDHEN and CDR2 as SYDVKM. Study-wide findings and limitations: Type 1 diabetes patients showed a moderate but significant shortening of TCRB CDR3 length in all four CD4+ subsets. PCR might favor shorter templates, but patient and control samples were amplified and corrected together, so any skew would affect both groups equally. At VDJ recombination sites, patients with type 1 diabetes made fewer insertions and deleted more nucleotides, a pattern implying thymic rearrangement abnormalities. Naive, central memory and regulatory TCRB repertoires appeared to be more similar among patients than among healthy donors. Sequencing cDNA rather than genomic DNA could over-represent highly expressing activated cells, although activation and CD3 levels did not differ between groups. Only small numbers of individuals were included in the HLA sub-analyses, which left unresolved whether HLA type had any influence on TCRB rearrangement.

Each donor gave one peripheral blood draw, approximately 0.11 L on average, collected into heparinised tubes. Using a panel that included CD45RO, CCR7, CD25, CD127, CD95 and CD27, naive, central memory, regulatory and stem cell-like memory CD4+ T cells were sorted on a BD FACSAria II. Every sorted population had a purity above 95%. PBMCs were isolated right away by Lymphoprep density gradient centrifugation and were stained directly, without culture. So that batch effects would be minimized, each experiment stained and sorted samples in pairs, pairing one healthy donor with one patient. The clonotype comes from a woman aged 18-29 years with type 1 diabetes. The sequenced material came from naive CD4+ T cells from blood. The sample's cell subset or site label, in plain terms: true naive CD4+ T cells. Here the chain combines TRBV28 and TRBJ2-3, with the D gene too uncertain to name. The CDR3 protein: CASRSSTDTQYF. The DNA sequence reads TGTGCCAGCAGGAGTAGCACAGATACGCAGTATTTT.